This T cell receptor (beta chain) was sequenced in a study of follicular helper T cells after annual influenza vaccination. The time point was: 2015-2016 season, pre-vaccination. Study-wide findings and caveats: Only about 9-21% of analyzed cells yielded productive TCRB sequences. ICOS+CD38+ cTfh clonality tracked population frequency, and its change tracked circulating plasmablast change.

Libraries were prepared by immunoSEQ multiplex PCR; TCRdb keeps only in-frame clonotypes and omits some of them. The sample has more than 13,000 clones; 65% to 85% are singletons. CDR1 and CDR2 (germline): WSHSY, SAAADI. Deletions cut 10 bases from V and 3 bases from J, with 13 bases between. The CDR3 loop spans 12 amino acids. The sample holds a few counts of this clone. Antigen unknown. The sequenced sample was CXCR5- memory CD4+ T cells sorted from blood, obtained on the day of influenza vaccination. V and J are TRBV10-2 and TRBJ2-7; the D gene is possibly TRBD2 (5 bases). The receptor was derived from an adult who received the influenza vaccine. CDR3 in DNA: TGCGCCACGGGGAATCGGATCTACGAGCAGTACTTC. Residues: CATGNRIYEQYF.